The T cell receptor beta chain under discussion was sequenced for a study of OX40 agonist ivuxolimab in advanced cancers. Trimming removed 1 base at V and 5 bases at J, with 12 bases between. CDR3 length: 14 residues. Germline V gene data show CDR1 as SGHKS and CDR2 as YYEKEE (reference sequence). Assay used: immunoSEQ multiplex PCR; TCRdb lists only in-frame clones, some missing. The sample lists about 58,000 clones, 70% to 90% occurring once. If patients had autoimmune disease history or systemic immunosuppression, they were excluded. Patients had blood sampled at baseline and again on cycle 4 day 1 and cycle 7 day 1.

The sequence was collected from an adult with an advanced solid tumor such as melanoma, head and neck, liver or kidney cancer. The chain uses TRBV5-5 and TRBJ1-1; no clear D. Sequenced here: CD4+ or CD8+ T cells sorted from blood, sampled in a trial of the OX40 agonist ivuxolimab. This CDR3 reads CASSLNRLWTEAFF. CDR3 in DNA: TGTGCCAGCAGCTTGAATCGGCTATGGACTGAAGCTTTCTTT.